The next 32 T cell receptor beta chains were all read from a single sample in a study of tumor-infiltrating lymphocytes in primary liver carcinoma. RNA and DNA were co-extracted from about 19-30 mg of unsorted bulk tissue. The input was 450 to 500 ng total RNA; TCR beta cDNA was made from it with a constant-region primer. Libraries of TCR beta came from three nested multiplex PCR rounds with slightly modified ARM-PCR. Researchers ran the first two PCR rounds for ten to eleven cycles each with TRBV1-TRBV30 forward primers and a C-beta reverse primer. TCRdb ran MiXCR on the multiplex PCR reads and lists one entry per CDR3 protein. The sample has some 110,000 distinct CDR3 sequences, 64% seen once. The sample taken for sequencing was liver tumor tissue from sampling region 3. The subset is: tumor region T3, left-lateral pole. These receptors originate from a woman aged 55-69 years with primary liver carcinoma and hepatitis B virus infection.

Worth noting for this clonotype: Just one base apart from a much larger clone, this may be a read error. The V gene is TRBV14, the J gene TRBJ2-7; 9 nucleotides line up with TRBD2. The V segment lost 5 bases and the J segment 4 bases; nucleotides outside the gene matches: 15. The germline V gene encodes CDR1 SGHDN and CDR2 FVKESK. The CDR3 consists of 17 residues. CDR3 loop: CASSKNASGTNSYEQYF. The CDR3 DNA follows: TGTGCCAGCAGCAAGAACGCTAGCGGGACTAACTCATACGAGCAGTACTTC.

Turning to this clonotype: At one end the junction does not follow the germline gene, possibly because of a read error. This chain connects TRBV29-1 to TRBJ2-1; D is undetermined. The germline V gene encodes CDR1 SQVTM and CDR2 ANQGSEA. The CDR3 length is 13 residues. As DNA, the CDR3 is TGCAGCATTGAACCAGGATCCGGCAATGAGCAGTTCTTC. Residues: CSIEPGSGNEQFF.

On this clonotype: A clone one base away is much larger, so this may be a read error. The chain is built from TRBV5-1 and TRBJ1-1; perhaps TRBD1 as D (6 bases). CDR1 and CDR2 (germline): SGHRS, YFSETQ. The CDR3 covers 13 residues. The CDR3 here is CASSSDRNTEALF. The CDR3 region has the DNA TGCGCCAGCAGCTCAGACAGGAACACTGAAGCTTTATTT.

The V and J genes are TRBV12-3 or TRBV12-4 and TRBJ1-1; D gene ambiguous. There are 13 residues in the CDR3. Trimming removed 9 bases from V and 3 bases from J, with 14 bases in between. CDR3 region: CASSPWRDTEAFF. CDR3 nucleotides: TGTGCCAGTAGCCCATGGCGGGACACTGAAGCTTTCTTT.

This clonotype was counted between two and nine times. This may arise from a read error, as a much more abundant clone is one base away. The gene calls are TRBV29-1 and TRBJ1-5; D gene uncertain. CDR3 length: 14 amino acids. Germline V gene lookup returns CDR1 SQVTM and CDR2 ANQGSEA. CDR3 residues: CSVAVSNSNQPRHF. The CDR3 DNA sequence: TGCAGCGTTGCGGTCAGTAATAGCAATCAGCCCCGGCATTTT.

This clonotype was seen a single time. This clone may be a read error of a much larger clone one base away. This chain connects TRBV5-7 to TRBJ2-7, with D possibly matching TRBD1 (5 bases). TRBV5-7 is given ORF status, its function remaining uncertain. The CDR3 has 16 residues. CDR3 sequence (DNA): TGTGCCAGCTGCTTGGAAATAACAGGAAAGGCCTACGAGCAGTACTTC. This codes for CASCLEITGKAYEQYF.

A word on this clonotype: A much larger clone lies one base from this, so it may be a read error. The CDR3 does not end in the conserved phenylalanine or tryptophan, so this is likely a read error. The chain carries TRBV5-6 and TRBJ1-5; D is unclear. Trimming left V 4 bases short and J 0 bases short, with 14 bases between. CDR3 size: 16 residues. The germline gives CDR1 SGHDT, CDR2 YYEEEE. This chain's CDR3 is CASSAGPGNSNQPQHY. In nucleotides, the CDR3 is TGTGCCAGCAGCGCTGGACCCGGGAATAGCAATCAGCCCCAGCATTAT.

Note on this clonotype: With a much larger clone just one base away, this may be a read error. V gene TRBV6-6 combines with J gene TRBJ2-3; D not resolved. V dropped 2 bases and J dropped 8 bases, with 11 bases sitting between them. This CDR3 has 13 amino acids. CDR1 and CDR2 from the germline V gene are MNHNY and SVGAGI (reference sequence). CDR3 residues: CASSYTQDGTQYF. In nucleotides, the CDR3 is TGTGCCAGCAGTTACACCCAGGATGGTACGCAGTATTTT.

Comments on this clonotype: A much bigger clone sits one base away, suggesting this may be a read error. The chain combines TRBV12-3 or TRBV12-4 with TRBJ1-5, with D possibly matching TRBD1 (5 bases). This CDR3 has 14 residues. The V gene lost 4 bases and the J gene lost 8 bases, with 15 bases spanning the gap. The CDR3 DNA follows: TGTGCCAGCAGTTGGGGACGGGCTAATGAGCCCCAGCATTTT. Its protein is CASSWGRANEPQHF.

This clonotype has more than one count but fewer than ten. A much larger clone differs by one base, so this may be a read error. This chain links TRBV10-3 with TRBJ1-2; D remains unclear. Germline CDR1 reads ENHRY; CDR2 reads SYGVKD. The CDR3 contains 13 residues. Trimming left V 4 bases short and J 0 bases short, with 6 bases between. The CDR3 DNA is TGTGCCATCAGTGTGTCGCCTAACTATGGCTACACCTTC. Protein: CAISVSPNYGYTF.

Notes on this clonotype: Compared with germline, one end of the junction differs, possibly owing to a read error. The V and J genes are TRBV29-1 and TRBJ2-1; no definite D call. The CDR3 is 14 amino acids. Germline loops: CDR1 SQVTM, CDR2 ANQGSEA. The CDR3 spells CSVVGKSSYNEEFF. The CDR3 region has the DNA TGCAGCGTTGTAGGCAAGTCCTCCTACAATGAGGAGTTCTTC.

This clonotype was seen many times. The CDR3 sequence is CASSSPTGTGGFSSYNEQFF. CDR3 in DNA: TGTGCCAGCAGCTCCCCCACCGGGACAGGGGGCTTTAGCTCCTACAATGAGCAGTTCTTC. The J gene is TRBJ2-1, the V gene TRBV11-1; 12 bases line up with TRBD1. The CDR3 extends over 20 amino acids. Germline CDR1 reads SGHAT; CDR2 reads FQDESV (reference sequence). The ends lost 4 bases at V and 0 bases at J; junction bases unmatched: 13.

With respect to this clonotype: At one of its ends the junction is not consistent with the germline gene, which may arise from a read error. The V call is TRBV11-3, the J call TRBJ2-1; D possibly matches TRBD1 or TRBD2 (6 bases each). This CDR3 has 13 residues. In germline, CDR1 is SGHNT, CDR2 YENEEA. The CDR3: CTSSTGGYNERFF. DNA for the CDR3: TGTACCAGCAGTACCGGGGGCTACAATGAGCGGTTCTTC.

A remark on this clonotype: The junction departs from the called germline gene at one end, perhaps through a read error. The chain carries TRBV28 and TRBJ1-5, with D possibly TRBD1 on 6 matching bases. Looked up from germline, CDR1 is MDHEN and CDR2 is SYDVKM. The CDR3 is 11 amino acids. CDR3 coding DNA: TGTGCCGGCAGGGGAAGTCAGTCCCAGCATTTT. This gives the protein CAGRGSQSQHF.

The chain carries TRBV5-1 and TRBJ1-1, with 8 bases lining up with TRBD1. There are 15 residues in the CDR3. Germline lookup yields CDR1 SGHRS and CDR2 YFSETQ. J was trimmed by 5 bases and V by 2 bases; bases with no gene match: 8. In DNA form, the CDR3 reads TGCGCCAGCAGCTTTGACAGGGGAGTGTGGACTGAAGCTTTCTTT. This translates into CASSFDRGVWTEAFF.

The chain joins TRBV5-1 to TRBJ2-3, with D perhaps TRBD2 (6 bases). The CDR3 consists of 15 residues. Germline assignment: CDR1 SGHRS and CDR2 YFSETQ. Trimming shortened V by 6 bases and J by 3 bases, and 17 bases separated the two germline ends. For the CDR3, the DNA is TGCGCCAGCAACTTATCGACTAGTGGGACAGATACGCAGTATTTT. This encodes CASNLSTSGTDTQYF.

Remarks on this clonotype: This may be a read error: a much more frequent sequence differs by one nucleotide. The rearrangement uses TRBV28 and TRBJ1-5; D gene unclear. CDR1 and CDR2 from the germline V gene are MDHEN and SYDVKM. V dropped 7 bases and J dropped 5 bases, with 9 bases sitting between them. The CDR3 runs 12 residues. The CDR3 protein is CASTRVHQPQHF. The DNA of the CDR3 is TGTGCCAGCACGAGAGTTCATCAGCCCCAGCATTTT.

For this clonotype: A junction end diverges from the germline sequence, so it may reflect a read error. This chain links TRBV12-3 or TRBV12-4 with TRBJ1-4; 7 nucleotides agree with TRBD1. The CDR3 spans 14 residues. The CDR3 region has the DNA TGTGCCAGCAACAAGGACAGGTTTAATGAAAAACTATTTTTT. Its protein product is CASNKDRFNEKLFF.

As for this clonotype: Relative to the germline gene, one junction end is altered; a read error may explain this. The chain is built from TRBV11-2 and TRBJ2-1; D possibly uses TRBD1 or TRBD2 (5 bases each). Germline-derived CDR1 and CDR2 are SGHAT and FQNNGV. The CDR3 is made up of 17 amino acids. This CDR3 is CASGLRPGTDTYNKQFF. The CDR3 bases are TGTGCCAGCGGCTTACGACCCGGGACCGATACCTACAATAAGCAGTTCTTC.

A remark on this clonotype: This may be a read error, as it is one base from a much larger clone. The rearrangement links TRBV5-6 to TRBJ1-1; TRBD1 agrees at 8 bases. The germline gives CDR1 SGHDT, CDR2 YYEEEE. The length of the CDR3 is 13 residues. The CDR3 DNA is TGTGCCAGCAGGGGACAGGCGAACACTAAAGCTTTCTTT. This codes for CASRGQANTKAFF.

This clonotype was counted a few times. A much larger clone lies one base from this, so it may be a read error. The chain joins TRBV29-1 to TRBJ1-1, with TRBD1 matching 10 bases. There are 13 residues in the CDR3. The V gene's germline CDR1 is SQVTM and CDR2 ANQGSEA. V lost 6 bases, J lost 6 bases, and 7 bases stayed unmatched. The CDR3 DNA follows: TGCAGCGTCGCCGGGACAGGGGACGCTGAAGCTTTCTTT. Residues: CSVAGTGDAEAFF.

This clonotype occurred many times. The gene calls are TRBV28 and TRBJ2-3; 8 bases are shared with TRBD1. From germline, CDR1 is MDHEN and CDR2 SYDVKM. The V gene end was trimmed by 6 bases and the J gene end by 1 base; junction bases not matched to a gene: 3. The CDR3 totals 14 residues. The CDR3 here is CASRMTGGTDTQYF. CDR3 bases: TGTGCCAGCAGGATGACAGGGGGCACAGATACGCAGTATTTT.

As for this clonotype: Germline and junction disagree at one end, which may indicate a read error. V and J are TRBV4-1 and TRBJ2-6; TRBD1 aligns across 10 bases. In germline, CDR1 is MGHRA, CDR2 YSYEKL. The CDR3 runs to 18 residues. Here the CDR3 DNA reads TGCGCCAGCAGACAAGACGAGACAGGGGGCGGAAGGGTCAACGTCCTGACTTTC. It is translated as CASRQDETGGGRVNVLTF.

The chain employs TRBV12-3 or TRBV12-4 and TRBJ2-1, with TRBD2 identical over 9 bases. The CDR3 extends over 15 amino acids. Trimming took 6 bases from V and 13 from J; bases not matched to a gene: 16. In DNA, the CDR3 is TGTGCCAGCAGAGACGAGCGGGAGGCCTCCAATGGACAGTTCTTC. This codes for CASRDEREASNGQFF.

For this clonotype: One end of the junction fails to match germline, which may point to a read error. The CDR3 DNA is TGCGCCTGGAGTGCTAAAGTGGATACGCAGTATTTT. Translation: CAWSAKVDTQYF. The rearrangement joins TRBV30 to TRBJ2-3, with D hard to call. This CDR3 is 12 amino acids long. Per the germline V gene, CDR1 is GTSNPN and CDR2 is SVGIG (reference sequence).

This clonotype was recorded a few times. The chain employs TRBV13 and TRBJ2-4, with 9 bases aligning to TRBD1. Germline V gene sequence: CDR1 PRHDT, CDR2 FYEKMQ (reference sequence). The ends lost 5 bases at V and 1 base at J; junction bases unmatched: 9. This CDR3 spans 17 amino acids. The CDR3 region has the DNA TGTGCCAGCAGCCTCAGACAGGGGGTGGAGGCCAAAAACATTCAGTACTTC. Translation gives CASSLRQGVEAKNIQYF.

The DNA for the CDR3 is TGCAGCGATCAAAGTCAGGGGACTGAAGCTTTCTTT. The encoded protein is CSDQSQGTEAFF. The chain employs TRBV29-1 and TRBJ1-1; D might be TRBD1 (6 bases). Germline V lookup: CDR1 SQVTM, CDR2 ANQGSEA. The germline V and J ends were trimmed by 7 bases and 5 bases, with 14 bases remaining between them. The CDR3 totals 12 residues. Supplemented by reference TRBV29-1 and TRBJ1-1, the full variable domain reads SAVISQKPSRDICQRGTSLTIQCQVDSQVTMMFWYRQQPGQSLTLIATANQGSEATYESGFVIDKFPISRPNLTFSTLTVSNMSPEDSSIYLCSDQSQGTEAFFGQGTRLTVV.

About this clonotype itself: The junction does not match germline at one end; this may be a read error. The chain is built from TRBV14 and TRBJ2-1, with 11 bases matching TRBD2. The CDR3 is made up of 15 amino acids. Germline V gene sequence: CDR1 SGHDN, CDR2 FVKESK. DNA for the CDR3: TGTGCCAGCAACCAACTGACTAGCGGGAACAATGAGCAGTTCTTC. This codes for CASNQLTSGNNEQFF.

In this sample, this clonotype turned up once. The junction and the germline gene differ at one end; a read error may be behind it. This sequence joins TRBV10-2 and TRBJ2-1; 8 nucleotides agree with TRBD1. This CDR3 is 13 amino acids long. Germline V gene data show CDR1 as WSHSY and CDR2 as SAAADI. The CDR3: CTSSDRGNNEQSF. The CDR3 region has the DNA TGCACCAGCAGTGACAGGGGAAACAATGAGCAGTCCTTC.

By sample fraction, this clonotype is medium-sized. This chain uses TRBV6-1 with TRBJ2-7, with unresolved D. The length of the CDR3 is 11 residues. The germline V gene encodes CDR1 MNHNS and CDR2 SASEGT. V lost 10 bases, J lost 2 bases, and 9 bases lay in between. CDR3 nucleotides: TGTGCCACCCAGAAGACCTACGAGCAGTACTTC. Translating gives CATQKTYEQYF.

The gene calls are TRBV29-1 and TRBJ2-3; D perhaps matches TRBD2 (5 bases). The CDR3 extends over 11 amino acids. The V end lost 8 bases, the J end lost 14 bases, and 20 bases lay between the germline ends. Germline assignment: CDR1 SQVTM and CDR2 ANQGSEA. The CDR3 spells CSMVDGERVYF. For the CDR3, the DNA is TGCAGCATGGTGGACGGGGAGAGAGTGTATTTT.

This clonotype was seen repeatedly, ten times or more. The CDR3 sequence is CASSFGRDTEAFF. DNA of the CDR3: TGTGCCAGCAGTTTTGGGAGGGACACTGAAGCTTTCTTT. The genes are TRBV12-3 or TRBV12-4 and TRBJ1-1; no clear D gene. The CDR3 contains 13 residues. V was trimmed by 3 bases and J by 3 bases, leaving 8 bases between them.